This note documents a single TCR beta chain sequence. This entry belongs to a study of cytomegalovirus exposure and HLA in healthy donors. On the study more broadly: Most donors, 81% of 398 genotyped, fell in the Caucasian-associated ancestry cluster.

The PCR employed 60 Vbeta primers together with 13 Jbeta primers. Method: immunoSEQ multiplex PCR; TCRdb's copy keeps in-frame clones and lacks some. Here the sample spans roughly 190,000 clones, 70% to 80% being singletons. Material: PBMCs. This receptor was identified in a girl aged 10 to 17 in good health and CMV-seropositive.

In nucleotides, the CDR3 is TGCGCCAGCAGCTTGGTACAAGAGACCCAGTACTTC. Protein sequence: CASSLVQETQYF. The genes are TRBV5-1 and TRBJ2-5; D not resolved. This CDR3 region has 12 residues. Trimming removed 0 bases at V and 2 bases at J, with 2 bases between. Germline loops: CDR1 SGHRS, CDR2 YFSETQ.